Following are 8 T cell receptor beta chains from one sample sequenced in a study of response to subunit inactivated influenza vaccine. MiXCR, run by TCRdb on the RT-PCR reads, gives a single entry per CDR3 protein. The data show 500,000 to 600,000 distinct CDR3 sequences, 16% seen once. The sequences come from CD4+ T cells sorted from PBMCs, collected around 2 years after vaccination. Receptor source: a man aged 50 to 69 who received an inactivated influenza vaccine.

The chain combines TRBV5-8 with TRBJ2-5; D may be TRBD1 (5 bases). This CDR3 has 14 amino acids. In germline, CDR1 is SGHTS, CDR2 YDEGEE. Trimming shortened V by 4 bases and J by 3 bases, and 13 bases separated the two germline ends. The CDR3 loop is CASSRKGREETQYF. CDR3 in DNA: TGTGCCAGCAGCCGAAAAGGCAGGGAAGAGACCCAGTACTTC.

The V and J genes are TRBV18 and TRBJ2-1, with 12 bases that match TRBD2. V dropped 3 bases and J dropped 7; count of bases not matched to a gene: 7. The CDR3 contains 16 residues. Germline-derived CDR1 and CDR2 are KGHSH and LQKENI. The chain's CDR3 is CASSPPLAGGPNEQFF. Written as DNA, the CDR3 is TGTGCCAGCTCACCGCCTCTAGCGGGAGGGCCTAATGAGCAGTTCTTC.

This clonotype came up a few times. The CDR3 DNA reads TGTGCCAGCAGCTCCCGGGTCCGTAATCAGCCCCAGCATTTT. This translates into CASSSRVRNQPQHF. The chain links TRBV6-2 or TRBV6-3 to TRBJ1-5; D is unclear. V lost 6 bases and J 4 bases, leaving 13 bases between the germline ends. This CDR3 spans 14 amino acids. CDR1 is MNHEY, CDR2 SVGEGT, per germline.

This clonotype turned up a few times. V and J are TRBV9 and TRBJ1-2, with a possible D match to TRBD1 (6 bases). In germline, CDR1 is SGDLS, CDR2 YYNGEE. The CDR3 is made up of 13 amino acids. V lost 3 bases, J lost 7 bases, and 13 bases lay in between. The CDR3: CASSAPSGAGYTF. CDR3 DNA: TGTGCCAGCAGCGCCCCCTCGGGGGCTGGCTACACCTTC. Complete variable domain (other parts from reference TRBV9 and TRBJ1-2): DSGVTQTPKHLITATGQRVTLRCSPRSGDLSVYWYQQSLDQGLQFLIQYYNGEERAKGNILERFSAQQFPDLHSELNLSSLELGDSALYFCASSAPSGAGYTFGSGTRLTVV.

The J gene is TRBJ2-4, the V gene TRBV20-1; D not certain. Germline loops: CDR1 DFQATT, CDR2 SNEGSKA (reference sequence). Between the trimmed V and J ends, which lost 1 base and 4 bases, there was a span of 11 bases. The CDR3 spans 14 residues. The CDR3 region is CSARGSESKNIQYF. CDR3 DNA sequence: TGCAGTGCTAGAGGGTCGGAGAGTAAAAACATTCAGTACTTC.

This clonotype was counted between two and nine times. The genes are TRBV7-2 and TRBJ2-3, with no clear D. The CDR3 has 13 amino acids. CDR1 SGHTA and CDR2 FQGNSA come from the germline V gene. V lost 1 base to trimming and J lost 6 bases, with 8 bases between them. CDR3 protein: CASSLGVDDTQYF. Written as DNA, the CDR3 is TGTGCCAGCAGCTTAGGAGTTGATGATACGCAGTATTTT.

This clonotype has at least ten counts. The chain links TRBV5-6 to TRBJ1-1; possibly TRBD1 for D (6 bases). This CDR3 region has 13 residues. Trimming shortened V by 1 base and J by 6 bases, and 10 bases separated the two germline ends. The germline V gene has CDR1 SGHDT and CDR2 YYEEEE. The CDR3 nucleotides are TGTGCCAGCAGCTTGCCCGGGGGCCCTGAAGCTTTCTTT. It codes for CASSLPGGPEAFF.

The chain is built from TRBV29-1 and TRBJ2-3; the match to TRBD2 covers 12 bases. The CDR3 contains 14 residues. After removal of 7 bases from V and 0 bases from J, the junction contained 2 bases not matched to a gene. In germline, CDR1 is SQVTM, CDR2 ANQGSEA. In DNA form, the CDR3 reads TGCAGCGGCGGACTAGCGGGGAGCACAGATACGCAGTATTTT. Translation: CSGGLAGSTDTQYF.